A selection of T cell receptor beta chains follows, all from one sample in a study of blood T cells in healthy people across ages. Each CDR3 protein gets one entry after TCRdb re-called the 5' RACE reads with MiXCR. The sample has roughly 800,000 distinct CDR3 sequences; under 30% are singletons. The sample also formed part of further work on T cells of mothers and their children.

The sequenced material came from blood. Receptor source: a boy under 18 in good health. Each CDR3 is given with its conserved first and last residue. A D gene is named only where the DNA matches it firmly. Clone size is given for some rows only: seen once, a few or many times, or a class if the clone is expanded.

d_gene	v_gene	abundance	j_gene	len	CDR3nt	CDR3aa
.	TRBV10-2	.	TRBJ2-5	15	TGCGCCAGCAGGGAACAGGGTTGGGGTTCGGAGACCCAGTACTTC	CASREQGWGSETQYF
.	TRBV12-3/TRBV12-4	.	TRBJ2-4	17	TGTGCCAGCACCCAAACAGGGCCTAGCGGAGGCAAAAACATTCAGTACTTC	CASTQTGPSGGKNIQYF
TRBD1	TRBV2	few	TRBJ1-2	14	TGTGCCAGCAGAGAAAGGGGACAGGCCTATGGCTACACCTTC	CASRERGQAYGYTF
.	TRBV6-6	.	TRBJ1-1	15	TGTGCCAGCACCGATCCTCGGGGTTTAGGGACTGAAGCTTTCTTT	CASTDPRGLGTEAFF
.	TRBV28	.	TRBJ2-7	12	TGTGCCTCGTGGGAGAACTCCTACGAGCAGTACTTC	CASWENSYEQYF
TRBD2	TRBV7-3	.	TRBJ2-2	20	TGTGCCAGCAGCCCGCGGGGGACTAGCGGGGTAGCCTCGAACACCGGGGAGCTGTTTTTT	CASSPRGTSGVASNTGELFF
.	TRBV7-2	.	TRBJ2-7	13	TGTGCCAGCAGCTCCCAGCCCTCTGGGGAGCAGTACTTC	CASSSQPSGEQYF
.	TRBV6-6	.	TRBJ1-2	15	TGTGCCAGCAGTTACATCTCCGTTACTAACTATGGCTACACCTTC	CASSYISVTNYGYTF
.	TRBV11-2	few	TRBJ2-7	15	TGTGCCAGCAGCTTTCGGATCCAGGTGGCCTACGAGCAGTACTTC	CASSFRIQVAYEQYF
.	TRBV19	.	TRBJ2-2	12	TGTGCCAGCCGAGCGAGGACCGGGGAGCTGTTTTTT	CASRARTGELFF
.	TRBV7-9	many	TRBJ2-1	15	TGTGCCAGCAGCCTCGCGGTTAGCTCCTACAATGAGCAGTTCTTC	CASSLAVSSYNEQFF
TRBD1	TRBV12-5	.	TRBJ2-5	18	TGTGCTAGTGGCCGCGGGACAGGTAACCTGCAGTTGTCAGAGACCCAGTACTTC	CASGRGTGNLQLSETQYF
.	TRBV7-3	.	TRBJ2-3	14	TGTGCCAGCAGCTTAAGGGGGGGCGGAGATACGCAGTATTTT	CASSLRGGGDTQYF
TRBD2	TRBV7-6	few	TRBJ2-7	17	TGTGCCAGCAGCGTAGTACCACTAGCGGGGGACTCCTACGAGCAGTACTTC	CASSVVPLAGDSYEQYF
.	TRBV12-5	few	TRBJ1-5	11	TGTGCTAGTGGTTTAAATCAGCCCCAGCATTTT	CASGLNQPQHF
TRBD2	TRBV7-3	few	TRBJ2-2	18	TGCGCCAGCAGCTTAAGCGGTCGCGGCGGGGGGGCCACCGGGGAGCTGTTTTTT	CASSLSGRGGGATGELFF
.	TRBV3-1	few	TRBJ2-7	13	TGTGCCAGCAGCCAAACCGGGGTTGGCGAGCAGTACTTC	CASSQTGVGEQYF
TRBD1	TRBV6-1	few	TRBJ1-3	15	TGTGCCAGCAGTACAGGGGGCGGGCATGGAAACACCATATATTTT	CASSTGGGHGNTIYF
.	TRBV27	few	TRBJ2-1	14	TGTGCCAGCACCAGGGGCAGGGGAGGCCATGAGCAGTTCTTC	CASTRGRGGHEQFF
.	TRBV2	.	TRBJ2-5	13	TGTGCCAGCACCGAGGGGATACGAGAGACCCAGTACTTC	CASTEGIRETQYF
.	TRBV5-1	.	TRBJ2-5	14	TGCGCCAGCAGCCCGAGGGGGGAGGTGGAGACCCAGTACTTC	CASSPRGEVETQYF
.	TRBV5-1	.	TRBJ2-5	15	TGCGCCAGCAGCCCCGGAGGTGACCTCCAAGAGACCCAGTACTTC	CASSPGGDLQETQYF
.	TRBV7-9	few	TRBJ2-3	12	TGTGCCAGCAGCCCTCAGGGAAATACGCAGTATTTT	CASSPQGNTQYF
.	TRBV7-2	many	TRBJ2-6	18	TGTGCCAGCAGCTTAAGGACGGGGGTTCTCTCTGGGGCCAACGTCCTGACTTTC	CASSLRTGVLSGANVLTF
.	TRBV29-1	.	TRBJ2-3	12	TGCAGCGTTGCGTTCCTAGCTGATACGCAGTATTTT	CSVAFLADTQYF
.	TRBV7-2	few	TRBJ2-2	14	TGTGCCAGCAGCTTATTCCGTCTCGGCGGGGAGCTGTTTTTT	CASSLFRLGGELFF
.	TRBV27	.	TRBJ1-4	15	TGTGCCAGCAGTTCTAGCGGGACATGGGGTGAAAAACTGTTTTTT	CASSSSGTWGEKLFF
.	TRBV14	.	TRBJ1-1	17	TGTGCCAGCAGCCAAGAAGGAGGGCCATTATTAAACACTGAAGCTTTCTTT	CASSQEGGPLLNTEAFF
TRBD2	TRBV6-2/TRBV6-3	.	TRBJ2-3	17	TGTGCCAGCAGTTACTCGCTGACTAGCGGTCGCACAGATACGCAGTATTTT	CASSYSLTSGRTDTQYF
.	TRBV12-3/TRBV12-4	.	TRBJ2-7	14	TGTGCCAGCAGTCCGCAGAGCAGCTCCTACGAGCAGTACTTC	CASSPQSSSYEQYF
.	TRBV9	.	TRBJ2-6	17	TGTGCCAGCAGCGTAGCGGGTGGGGGCTCTGGGGCCAACGTCCTGACTTTC	CASSVAGGGSGANVLTF
.	TRBV28	few	TRBJ2-5	12	TGTGCCAGCGAGGGGCCCCAAGAGACCCAGTACTTC	CASEGPQETQYF
TRBD2	TRBV11-2	.	TRBJ2-2	16	TGTGCCAGCAGCCCCGGACTAGCGGGAAGTGCCGGGGAGCTGTTTTTT	CASSPGLAGSAGELFF
.	TRBV12-3/TRBV12-4	.	TRBJ2-7	15	TGTGCCAGCAGTTTTGGAGGGAGTGGCTCCTACGAGCAGTACTTC	CASSFGGSGSYEQYF
TRBD2	TRBV5-1	.	TRBJ2-4	15	TGCGCCAGCAGCTTCTCGGGGGGGATAAAAAACATTCAGTACTTC	CASSFSGGIKNIQYF
.	TRBV7-9	few	TRBJ1-2	14	TGTGCCAGCAGCTCATGGGACTCACTGGGGGGCTACACCTTC	CASSSWDSLGGYTF
.	TRBV20-1	.	TRBJ2-3	14	TGCAGTGCTAGGACGGGGATGATAGCAGATACGCAGTATTTT	CSARTGMIADTQYF
.	TRBV6-1	.	TRBJ2-1	16	TGTGCCAGCAGTCCGACCTCCGACAGAGAAAACAATGAGCAGTTCTTC	CASSPTSDRENNEQFF
TRBD1	TRBV7-8	few	TRBJ2-2	17	TGTGCCAGCAGCTCACCGACAGGGGGAAAATACGCCGGGGAGCTGTTTTTT	CASSSPTGGKYAGELFF
.	TRBV12-3/TRBV12-4	few	TRBJ1-3	15	TGTGCCAGCAGTTTAGAGTCCGGGACTGGAAACACCATATATTTT	CASSLESGTGNTIYF
.	TRBV24-1	few	TRBJ1-1	16	TGTGCCACCAGTGATGGGTCCAGGACGGGGAACACTGAAGCTTTCTTT	CATSDGSRTGNTEAFF
.	TRBV29-1	few	TRBJ2-2	16	TGCAGCGTCATCGGACAGTTTTGGCCCCGCACCGGGGAGCTGTTTTTT	CSVIGQFWPRTGELFF
TRBD1	TRBV18	.	TRBJ2-1	15	TGTGCCAGCTCACCGACAGGGAGTCTCGGCAATGAGCAGTTCTTC	CASSPTGSLGNEQFF
.	TRBV7-3	few	TRBJ2-2	17	TGTGCCAGCAGCGGTCTGGGGCTAGGGGGTATCACCGGGGAGCTGTTTTTT	CASSGLGLGGITGELFF
.	TRBV11-2	.	TRBJ2-6	15	TGTGCCAGCAGCCTCCGGGACAATGGGGCCAACGTCCTGACTTTC	CASSLRDNGANVLTF
.	TRBV12-3/TRBV12-4	few	TRBJ1-4	14	TGTGCCAGCAGCCCCCAGGGTCCCAATGAAAAACTGTTTTTT	CASSPQGPNEKLFF
.	TRBV29-1	.	TRBJ2-3	14	TGCAGCGTTGAATACCAGCAGACCACAGATACGCAGTATTTT	CSVEYQQTTDTQYF
.	TRBV28	.	TRBJ2-3	15	TGTGCCAGCAGTCCCCCCGGGACCCTTACAGATACGCAGTATTTT	CASSPPGTLTDTQYF
.	TRBV10-3	.	TRBJ2-5	13	TGTGCCATCAGCCCCGGGGGCCAAGAGACCCAGTACTTC	CAISPGGQETQYF
.	TRBV25-1	few	TRBJ2-7	10	TGTGCCACCCGAATGGGGGTTGAGTACTTC	CATRMGVEYF
.	TRBV11-2	.	TRBJ1-2	13	TGTGCCAGCAGCTTCGAGGGGAGCTATGGCTACACCTTC	CASSFEGSYGYTF
TRBD1	TRBV7-9	few	TRBJ1-6	14	TGTGCCAGCAGCTTAGGGGACAGGAATTCACCCCTCCACTTT	CASSLGDRNSPLHF
.	TRBV28	.	TRBJ2-4	16	TGTGCCAGCAGTTTATACGGCAGGGAGGCCAAAAACATTCAGTACTTC	CASSLYGREAKNIQYF
TRBD1	TRBV3-1	.	TRBJ2-7	14	TGTGCCAGCAGCCCCGGGACAGGGATTCGCGAGCAGTACTTC	CASSPGTGIREQYF
TRBD2	TRBV4-1	few	TRBJ2-3	21	TGCGCCAGCAGCCAAGATAAGTGGACTAGCGGGGGAGGATCTAGCACAGATACGCAGTATTTT	CASSQDKWTSGGGSSTDTQYF
.	TRBV5-1	few	TRBJ1-4	14	TGCGCCAGCAGCTTGGGGCGCAGGGATGAAAAACTGTTTTTT	CASSLGRRDEKLFF
TRBD2	TRBV10-3	.	TRBJ2-2	16	TGTGCCATCAGTGCCTTCGGGCGGGAGCAGGCCGGGGAGCTGTTTTTT	CAISAFGREQAGELFF
.	TRBV6-2/TRBV6-3	few	TRBJ2-3	14	TGTGCCAGCAGTTACCGGGGATGGCGAGATACGCAGTATTTT	CASSYRGWRDTQYF
.	TRBV28	.	TRBJ1-6	14	TGTGCCAGCGGTTTCGGACACTATAATTCACCCCTCCACTTT	CASGFGHYNSPLHF